This TCR beta chain was recorded in a study of T cells in pancreatic ductal adenocarcinoma (dated by TCRdb to the late 2010s). Notes on the research overall: Seeking insight into the adaptive T-cell response that arises naturally, the researchers examined how many CD8+ T cells infiltrated tumors of resected pancreatic ductal adenocarcinoma, where they sat, and what features they had, alongside the same properties of suppressive cells.

The study at large found these results: T-cell clonality showed no significant difference between tumor and blood, with a mean clonality of around 0.12 in tumors and roughly 0.072 in blood. Compared with tumor samples, blood samples had more total productive templates and approximately 8-fold more unique clonotypes. Tumor versus blood clonality comparisons may be biased because tumors are enriched in CD45RO+ effector rather than naive T cells, biasing toward lower diversity. Because inoperable disease is present at presentation in most pancreatic cancer patients, the resected cohort was biased toward the minority with early-stage disease.

The pancreatic ductal adenocarcinoma patients who were selected had gone through surgery without receiving any neoadjuvant therapy. Right after surgery, resected tumor tissue went into ice-cold media, and part of that tissue was flash frozen for DNA and RNA. Genomic DNA was extracted from six or seven PBMC and under 10 flash-frozen tumor specimens using the DNeasy Blood and Tissue Kit with Proteinase K and RNase treatment. TCR beta CDR3 regions were amplified from genomic DNA using the immunoSEQ hsTCRB kit. An Illumina HiSeq system was used to carry out high-throughput TRB CDR3 sequencing. The original methods were these. The immunoSEQ software was used to analyze sequencing reads, and nonproductive sequences containing premature stops or frame-shifts were removed. Clonality of the repertoire was calculated as one minus the Shannon entropy normalized by log2 of the number of unique productive sequences. In TCRdb, the immuneACCESS table is reduced to in-frame sequences with V and J assigned. These tables do not hold every clone; where another copy was compared, an unresolved V gene accounts for under half, and the others remain unexplained. The D gene and trimming were derived from the DNA, and the V and J assignments and clone size from that table. The sample records thousands of clones, around 68% of which are singletons. The top ten hold roughly 13% of the sample.

The CDR3 goes from the cysteine to the phenylalanine over 13 residues. Only CDR3 DNA is held: 39 bases, read in frame from base 1. Trimming costs V 0 bases and J 8 bases, and their ends lie 8 bases apart. From the germline V gene (reference sequence), CDR1 is PRHDT and CDR2 is FYEKMQ. This clone is identified as large (0.1 to 1%). It lacks a known antigen. Per-base qualities were not stored, and no clone one base away is much larger. Recombination linked TRBV13 to TRBJ2-4; TRBD2 could be the D gene, as 5 bases match. This clonotype originated in a human donor with pancreatic ductal adenocarcinoma. Sequenced material: pancreatic tumor tissue. The CDR3 protein sequence reads: CASSLGGRDIQYF. The sequence in DNA is TGTGCCAGCAGCTTAGGAGGGAGAGACATTCAGTACTTC. The CDR3, completed at both ends by the reference TRBV13 and TRBJ2-4 genes, gives the full variable domain AAGVIQSPRHLIKEKRETATLKCYPIPRHDTVYWYQQGPGQDPQFLISFYEKMQSDKGSIPDRFSAQQFSDYHSELNMSSLELGDSALYFCASSLGGRDIQYFGAGTRLSVL.